A selection of T cell receptor beta chains follows, all from one sample in a study of tumor-infiltrating lymphocytes in oesophageal squamous cell carcinoma. TCRdb re-called the PCR reads with MiXCR, one entry per CDR3 protein. The table shows roughly 17,000 distinct CDR3 sequences, with less than 50% occurring only once. Sequencing was carried out using normal esophageal tissue next to the tumor. The receptors derive from a female donor with esophageal squamous cell carcinoma. The CDR3 runs from the conserved cysteine through the conserved F or W. The D gene is left open where the match is weak. Part of the rows lack a size; the others show once, few, many or a class for expanded clones.

.	TRBV7-3	.	TRBJ2-7	CASSFDGYEQYF	TGTGCCAGCAGCTTCGACGGCTACGAGCAGTACTTC
TRBD1	TRBV7-3	.	TRBJ2-3	CASSLGQVDTQYF	TGTGCCAGCAGCCTCGGACAGGTAGATACGCAGTATTTT
.	TRBV7-9	.	TRBJ2-3	CASSPQGPTDTQYF	TGTGCCAGCAGCCCCCAGGGGCCCACAGATACGCAGTATTTT
TRBD1	TRBV7-6	many	TRBJ1-1	CASSLQGAANTEAFF	TGTGCCAGCAGCTTACAGGGGGCCGCGAACACTGAAGCTTTCTTT
.	TRBV9	many	TRBJ2-3	CASSVAGASQDTQYF	TGTGCCAGCAGCGTAGCGGGGGCGAGTCAGGATACGCAGTATTTT
.	TRBV7-2	once	TRBJ1-1	CASSLKGGTEAFF	TGTGCCAGCAGCTTAAAGGGAGGCACTGAAGCTTTCTTT
TRBD1	TRBV7-3	.	TRBJ2-1	CASSTDRFNAQFF	TGTGCCAGCAGCACGGACAGGTTTAATGCGCAGTTCTTC
TRBD2	TRBV7-1	.	TRBJ2-1	CASPGQTSGTSYNEQFF	TGTGCCAGCCCAGGACAGACTAGCGGAACCTCCTACAATGAGCAGTTCTTC
.	TRBV7-2	medium-sized	TRBJ2-7	CASSLDGTLDEQYF	TGTGCCAGCAGCTTAGACGGGACTCTCGACGAGCAGTACTTC
TRBD1	TRBV7-2	many	TRBJ2-3	CASTQGGGQGGADTQYF	TGTGCCAGCACCCAAGGGGGGGGACAGGGAGGTGCAGATACGCAGTATTTT
.	TRBV7-8	.	TRBJ2-5	CASSPGHGETQYF	TGTGCCAGCAGCCCAGGACACGGGGAGACCCAGTACTTC
.	TRBV28	many	TRBJ2-5	CASKGSAETQYF	TGTGCCAGCAAGGGGAGCGCGGAGACCCAGTACTTC
.	TRBV4-3	.	TRBJ2-7	CASSQEVNNHYEQYF	TGCGCCAGCAGCCAAGAAGTCAATAACCACTACGAGCAGTACTTC